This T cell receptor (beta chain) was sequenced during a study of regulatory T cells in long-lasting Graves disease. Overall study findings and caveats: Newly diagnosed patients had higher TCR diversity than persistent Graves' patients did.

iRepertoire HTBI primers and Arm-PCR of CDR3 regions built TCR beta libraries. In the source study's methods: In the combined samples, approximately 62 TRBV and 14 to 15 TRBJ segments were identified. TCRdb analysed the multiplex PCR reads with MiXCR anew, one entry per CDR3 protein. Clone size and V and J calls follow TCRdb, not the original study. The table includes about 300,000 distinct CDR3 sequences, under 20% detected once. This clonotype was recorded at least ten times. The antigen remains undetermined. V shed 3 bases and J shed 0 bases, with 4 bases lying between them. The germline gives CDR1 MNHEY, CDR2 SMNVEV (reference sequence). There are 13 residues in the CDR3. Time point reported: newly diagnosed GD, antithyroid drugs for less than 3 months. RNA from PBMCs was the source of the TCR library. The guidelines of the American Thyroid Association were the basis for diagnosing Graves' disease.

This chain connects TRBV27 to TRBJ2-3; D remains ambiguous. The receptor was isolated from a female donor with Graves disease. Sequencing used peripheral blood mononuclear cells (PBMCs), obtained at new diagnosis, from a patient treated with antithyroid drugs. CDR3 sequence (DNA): TGTGCCAGCAGTTTTGCCAGCACAGATACGCAGTATTTT. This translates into CASSFASTDTQYF.